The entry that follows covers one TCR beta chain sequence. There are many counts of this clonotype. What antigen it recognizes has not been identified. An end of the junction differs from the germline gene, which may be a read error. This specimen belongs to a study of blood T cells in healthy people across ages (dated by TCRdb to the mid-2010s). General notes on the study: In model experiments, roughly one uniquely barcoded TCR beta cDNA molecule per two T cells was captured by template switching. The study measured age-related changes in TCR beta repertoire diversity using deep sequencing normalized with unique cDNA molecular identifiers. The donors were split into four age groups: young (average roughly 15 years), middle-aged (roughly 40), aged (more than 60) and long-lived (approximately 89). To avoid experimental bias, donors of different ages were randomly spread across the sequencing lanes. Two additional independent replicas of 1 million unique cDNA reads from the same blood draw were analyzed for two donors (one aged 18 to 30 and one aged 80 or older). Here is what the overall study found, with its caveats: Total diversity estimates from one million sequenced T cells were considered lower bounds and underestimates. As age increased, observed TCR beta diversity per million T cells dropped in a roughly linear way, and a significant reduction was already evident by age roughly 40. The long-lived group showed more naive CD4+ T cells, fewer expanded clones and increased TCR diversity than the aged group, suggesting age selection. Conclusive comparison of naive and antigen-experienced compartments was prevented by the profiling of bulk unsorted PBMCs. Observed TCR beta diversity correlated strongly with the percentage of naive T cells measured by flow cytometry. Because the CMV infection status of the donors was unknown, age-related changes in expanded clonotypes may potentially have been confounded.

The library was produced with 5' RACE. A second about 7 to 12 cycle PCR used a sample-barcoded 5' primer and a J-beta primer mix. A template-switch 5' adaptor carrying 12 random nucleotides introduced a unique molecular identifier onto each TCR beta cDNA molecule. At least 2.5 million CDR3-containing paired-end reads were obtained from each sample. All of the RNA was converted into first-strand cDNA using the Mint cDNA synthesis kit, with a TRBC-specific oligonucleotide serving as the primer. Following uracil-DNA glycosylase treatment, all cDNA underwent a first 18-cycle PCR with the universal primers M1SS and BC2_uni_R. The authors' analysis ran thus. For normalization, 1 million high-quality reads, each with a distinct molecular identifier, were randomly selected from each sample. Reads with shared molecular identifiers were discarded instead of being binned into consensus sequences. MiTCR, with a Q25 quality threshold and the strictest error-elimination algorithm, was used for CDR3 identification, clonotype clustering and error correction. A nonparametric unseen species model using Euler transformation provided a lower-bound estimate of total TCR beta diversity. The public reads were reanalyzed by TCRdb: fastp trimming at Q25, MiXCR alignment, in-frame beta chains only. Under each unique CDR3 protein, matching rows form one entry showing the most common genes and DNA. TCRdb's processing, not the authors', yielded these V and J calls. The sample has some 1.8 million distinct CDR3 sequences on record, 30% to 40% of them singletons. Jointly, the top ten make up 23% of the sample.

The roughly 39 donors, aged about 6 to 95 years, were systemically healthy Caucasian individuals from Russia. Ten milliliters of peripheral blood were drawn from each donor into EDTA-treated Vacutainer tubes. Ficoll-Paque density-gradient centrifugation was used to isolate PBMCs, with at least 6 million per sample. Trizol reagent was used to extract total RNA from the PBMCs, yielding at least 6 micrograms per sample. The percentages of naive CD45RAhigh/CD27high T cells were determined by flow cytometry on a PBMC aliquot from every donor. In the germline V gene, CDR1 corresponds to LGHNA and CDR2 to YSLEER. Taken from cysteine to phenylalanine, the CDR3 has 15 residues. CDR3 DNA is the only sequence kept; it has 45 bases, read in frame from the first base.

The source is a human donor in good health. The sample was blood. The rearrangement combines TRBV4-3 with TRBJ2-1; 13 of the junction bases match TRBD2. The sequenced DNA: TGTGCCAGCAGCCAGGGACTAGCGGGGTACAATGAGCAGTTCTTC. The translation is CASSQGLAGYNEQFF.